This T cell receptor beta chain was found in a study of technical replicates of blood from several donors. Profiled with immunoSEQ multiplex PCR; TCRdb holds only in-frame clones, not every one. The top ten clones hold around 0.28% of a sample with 60,000 to 90,000 clones, 95% to 97% of them seen once. This CDR3 is built from 15 residues. J gave up 7 bases and V 5 bases, and 14 bases lay outside the gene matches. CDR1 is MNHEY and CDR2 is SVGAGI in the germline V gene. The sequence was obtained from a human donor in good health. The sample was T cells isolated from PBMCs. The V call is TRBV6-5, the J call TRBJ2-7, with 7 bases fitting TRBD1. For the CDR3, the DNA is TGTGCCAGCAGTCTGGGGGACAGTCCGTTCTCGGAGCAGTACTTC. It codes for CASSLGDSPFSEQYF.